The 4 T cell receptor beta chains in this list originate from one sample, sequenced in a study of Tregs in tolerant kidney transplant recipients. Libraries were prepared by immunoSEQ multiplex PCR; TCRdb keeps only in-frame clonotypes and omits some of them. The sample lists tens of thousands of clones, around 84% occurring once. Source material: CD4+ T cells from blood. Receptors were obtained from a human donor in good health.

J is TRBJ2-3 and V is TRBV9; D may be TRBD1 or TRBD2 (5 bases each). The germline V gene has CDR1 SGDLS and CDR2 YYNGEE. There are 15 residues in the CDR3. Trimming left V 2 bases short and J 6 bases short, with 16 bases between. CDR3 region: CASSVYGVGADTQYF. DNA of the CDR3: TGTGCCAGCAGCGTTTACGGGGTAGGGGCTGATACGCAGTATTTT.

The chain uses TRBV5-6 and TRBJ1-1; D unclear. V lost 2 bases to trimming and J lost 4 bases, with 9 bases between them. Germline V gene sequence: CDR1 SGHDT, CDR2 YYEEEE. This CDR3 is built from 13 residues. The CDR3 DNA follows: TGTGCCAGCAGCTTAGTGGAGCTCACTGAAGCTTTCTTT. Amino acids: CASSLVELTEAFF.

The chain carries TRBV7-2 and TRBJ2-1, with TRBD2 matching over 7 bases. With 1 base clipped from V and 6 bases from J, the junction kept 6 bases outside the gene matches. The CDR3 consists of 15 residues. The V gene's germline CDR1 is SGHTA and CDR2 FQGNSA. The CDR3 here is CASSLEGTIINEQFF. The CDR3 region has the DNA TGTGCCAGCAGCTTAGAAGGGACTATAATCAATGAGCAGTTCTTC.

The J gene is TRBJ2-1, the V gene TRBV11-3; possibly TRBD1 or TRBD2 for D (5 bases each). V was cut by 6 bases and J by 8 bases, with 17 bases left in between. Germline CDR1 reads SGHNT; CDR2 reads YENEEA. The CDR3 consists of 14 residues. For the CDR3, the DNA is TGTGCCAGCAGTTCTGGGACGGGGATCGATGAGCAGTTCTTC. Its translation: CASSSGTGIDEQFF.